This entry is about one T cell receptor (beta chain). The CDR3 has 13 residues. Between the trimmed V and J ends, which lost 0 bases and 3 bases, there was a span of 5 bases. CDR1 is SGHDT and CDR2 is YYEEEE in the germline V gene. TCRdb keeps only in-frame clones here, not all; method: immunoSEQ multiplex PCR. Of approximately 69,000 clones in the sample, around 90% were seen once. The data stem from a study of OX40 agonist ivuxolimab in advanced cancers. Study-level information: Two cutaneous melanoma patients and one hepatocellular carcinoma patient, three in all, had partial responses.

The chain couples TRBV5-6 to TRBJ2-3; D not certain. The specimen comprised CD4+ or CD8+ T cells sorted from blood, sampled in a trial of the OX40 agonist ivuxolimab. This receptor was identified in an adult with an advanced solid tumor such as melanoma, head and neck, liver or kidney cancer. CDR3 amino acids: CASSLVRTDTQYF. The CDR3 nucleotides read TGTGCCAGCAGCTTGGTCAGGACAGATACGCAGTATTTT.